These T cell receptor beta chains were read from a single sample in a study of cytomegalovirus exposure and HLA in healthy donors. Only in-frame clones appear in the TCRdb table, and some are missing; sequencing was by immunoSEQ multiplex PCR. In the table there are 150,000 to 200,000 clones, about 86% of which are singletons. Sequenced input: PBMCs. All receptors come from a man aged 35-49 years in good health and CMV-seropositive. Both conserved end residues are part of each CDR3. D genes are given only for firm matches. Clone size is stated in some rows and not others, as once, few, many or a class when expanded.

abundance	d_gene	v_gene	j_gene	CDR3aa	CDR3nt
.	.	TRBV6-6	TRBJ1-5	CASSQRGQPQHF	TGTGCCAGCAGCCAACGGGGACAGCCCCAGCATTTT
.	.	TRBV25-1	TRBJ2-2	CASSEFSGERTGELFF	TGTGCCAGCAGTGAATTTTCAGGGGAGAGGACCGGGGAGCTGTTTTTT
.	TRBD2	TRBV7-6	TRBJ2-7	CASSLGPSGPYEQYF	TGTGCCAGCAGCTTAGGCCCTAGCGGTCCCTACGAGCAGTACTTC
.	.	TRBV27	TRBJ1-5	CASSLSWDTNQPQHF	TGTGCCAGCAGTTTATCGTGGGACACCAATCAGCCCCAGCATTTT
.	.	TRBV5-1	TRBJ2-1	CASRTEGDNEQFF	TGCGCCAGCAGGACCGAGGGGGACAATGAGCAGTTCTTC
.	.	TRBV6-6	TRBJ1-1	CASSLLAGLNTEAFF	TGTGCCAGCAGTTTACTCGCCGGTTTGAACACTGAAGCTTTCTTT
.	TRBD2	TRBV6-1	TRBJ2-5	CASSGVSSGSSRETQYF	TGTGCCAGCAGTGGGGTTAGTAGCGGGAGTTCTCGGGAGACCCAGTACTTC
few	.	TRBV5-1	TRBJ2-2	CASLPGSELGELFF	TGCGCCAGCTTACCCGGGAGTGAACTCGGGGAGCTGTTTTTT
.	.	TRBV28	TRBJ1-2	CASSLSSRVYGYTF	TGTGCCAGCAGTTTATCGTCCAGGGTGTATGGCTACACCTTC
.	.	TRBV15	TRBJ2-5	CATSRDRGSETQYF	TGTGCCACCAGCAGAGATAGAGGGTCGGAGACCCAGTACTTC
.	TRBD1	TRBV6-4	TRBJ2-2	CASSSQGAATGELFF	TGTGCCAGCAGTTCCCAGGGGGCCGCCACCGGGGAGCTGTTTTTT
.	TRBD2	TRBV19	TRBJ2-5	CASSSLAGQETQYF	TGTGCCAGTAGTTCGTTAGCGGGGCAAGAGACCCAGTACTTC
.	.	TRBV19	TRBJ2-5	CASSIGRQETQYF	TGTGCCAGTAGTATCGGCAGGCAAGAGACCCAGTACTTC
.	TRBD1	TRBV27	TRBJ2-7	CASSRYETGVSEQYF	TGTGCCAGCAGTCGTTATGAGACAGGGGTCAGCGAGCAGTACTTC
.	.	TRBV20-1	TRBJ2-3	CSAEITDTQYF	TGCAGTGCTGAGATCACAGATACGCAGTATTTT
.	TRBD2	TRBV9	TRBJ2-1	CASSGLAGTYNEQFF	TGTGCCAGCAGCGGACTAGCGGGAACCTACAATGAGCAGTTCTTC
.	.	TRBV5-1	TRBJ2-7	CASSLAGIHEQYF	TGCGCCAGCAGCTTGGCAGGGATCCACGAGCAGTACTTC
.	TRBD2	TRBV6-1	TRBJ2-7	CASSAIGTSGLGEQYF	TGTGCCAGCAGTGCTATCGGGACTAGCGGGCTGGGCGAGCAGTACTTC
.	TRBD1	TRBV5-8	TRBJ1-1	CASSYGQGPAEAFF	TGTGCCAGCAGTTATGGACAGGGGCCAGCTGAAGCTTTCTTT
.	TRBD1	TRBV28	TRBJ1-2	CASSSGQGNGYTF	TGTGCCAGCAGCTCGGGACAGGGTAATGGCTACACCTTC
.	.	TRBV30	TRBJ1-1	CAWSQMGGENTEAFF	TGTGCCTGGAGTCAGATGGGGGGTGAGAACACTGAAGCTTTCTTT
.	TRBD2	TRBV6-1	TRBJ2-7	CASNPSGSRYEQYF	TGTGCCAGCAATCCCAGCGGGAGTAGGTACGAGCAGTACTTC
.	.	TRBV6-5	TRBJ2-1	CASRPTGLLYNEQFF	TGTGCCAGCAGGCCTACGGGACTCCTCTACAATGAGCAGTTCTTC
once	TRBD1	TRBV7-2	TRBJ2-1	CASSRDRLINEQFF	TGTGCCAGCAGCCGGGACAGGCTAATAAATGAGCAGTTCTTC
.	.	TRBV19	TRBJ1-5	CASSPGVSNQPQHF	TGTGCCAGTAGTCCAGGGGTGTCCAATCAGCCCCAGCATTTT
once	TRBD1	TRBV6-5	TRBJ2-7	CASSADRDYEQYF	TGTGCCAGCAGTGCCGACAGGGACTACGAGCAGTACTTC
.	TRBD1	TRBV6-1	TRBJ2-3	CASTVGQAADTQYF	TGTGCCAGCACTGTGGGACAGGCGGCAGATACGCAGTATTTT
.	.	TRBV4-3	TRBJ2-6	CASSQGLFSGANGLTF	TGCGCCAGCAGCCAAGGGCTATTCTCTGGGGCCAACGGCCTGACTTTC
.	TRBD2	TRBV5-4	TRBJ2-3	CASSFAGDKDTQYF	TGTGCCAGCAGCTTTGCGGGAGATAAAGATACGCAGTATTTT
.	.	TRBV9	TRBJ2-7	CASSVGGTGGYEQYF	TGTGCCAGCAGCGTAGGAGGGACTGGAGGATACGAGCAGTACTTC
.	TRBD2	TRBV6-5	TRBJ2-1	CASRDSGSSYNEQFF	TGTGCCAGCAGGGATAGCGGGAGCTCCTACAATGAGCAGTTCTTC
.	TRBD1	TRBV18	TRBJ1-2	CASSPLQGSNGYTF	TGTGCCAGCTCACCACTACAGGGGTCTAATGGCTACACCTTC
.	TRBD2	TRBV7-9	TRBJ2-7	CASISTSGTSGIRYEQYF	TGTGCCAGCATCTCGACCTCTGGTACTAGCGGGATTCGATACGAGCAGTACTTC
.	.	TRBV7-6	TRBJ2-5	CASSSSRGTQYF	TGTGCCAGCAGCTCCTCTAGGGGGACCCAGTACTTC
.	TRBD2	TRBV5-4	TRBJ2-2	CASSWGGSAGELFF	TGTGCCAGCAGTTGGGGGGGGTCGGCCGGGGAGCTGTTTTTT
few	.	TRBV6-5	TRBJ2-6	CASSPGAGANVLTF	TGTGCCAGCAGTCCAGGGGCTGGGGCCAACGTCCTGACTTTC
.	TRBD2	TRBV5-6	TRBJ2-7	CASSETTSGRAHEQYF	TGTGCCAGCAGCGAAACGACTAGCGGGAGGGCCCACGAGCAGTACTTC
.	TRBD2	TRBV5-1	TRBJ2-5	CASSLAGGWRQETQYF	TGCGCCAGCAGCTTGGCCGGGGGGTGGAGGCAAGAGACCCAGTACTTC
.	TRBD2	TRBV7-9	TRBJ2-1	CASSLPRSRDYDEQFF	TGTGCCAGCAGCTTACCGCGCAGCCGGGACTACGACGAGCAGTTCTTC
.	TRBD1	TRBV11-3	TRBJ2-7	CASSSSGTGTYEQYF	TGTGCCAGCAGCTCCTCCGGGACAGGGACCTACGAGCAGTACTTC
.	TRBD2	TRBV7-2	TRBJ2-1	CASSLVAGGYNEQFF	TGTGCCAGCAGCTTAGTAGCGGGGGGCTACAATGAGCAGTTCTTC
.	TRBD1	TRBV11-2	TRBJ1-3	CASSIRQGNSGNTIYF	TGTGCCAGCAGCATCCGACAGGGTAACTCTGGAAACACCATATATTTT